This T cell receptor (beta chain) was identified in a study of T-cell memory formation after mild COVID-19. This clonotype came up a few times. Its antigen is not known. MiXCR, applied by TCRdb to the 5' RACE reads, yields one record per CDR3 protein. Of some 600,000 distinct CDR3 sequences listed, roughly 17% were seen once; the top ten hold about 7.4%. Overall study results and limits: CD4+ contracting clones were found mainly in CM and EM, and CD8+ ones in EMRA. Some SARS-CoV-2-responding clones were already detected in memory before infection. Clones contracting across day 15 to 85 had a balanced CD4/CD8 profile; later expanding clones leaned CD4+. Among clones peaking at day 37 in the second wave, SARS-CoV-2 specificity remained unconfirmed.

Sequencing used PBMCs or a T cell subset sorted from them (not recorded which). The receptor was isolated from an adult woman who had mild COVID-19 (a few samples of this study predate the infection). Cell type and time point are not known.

The CDR3 sequence: CASSSTPLAGGTDTQYF. The CDR3 nucleotides read TGTGCCAGCAGCTCTACCCCACTAGCGGGAGGGACAGATACGCAGTATTTT. The gene calls are TRBV7-3 and TRBJ2-3; 13 positions match TRBD2. Germline V gene lookup returns CDR1 SGHTA and CDR2 FQGTGA. This CDR3 contains 17 residues. V was clipped by 4 bases and J by 3 bases; unmatched bases: 7.